This entry lists 15 T cell receptor beta chains sequenced from one sample in a study of cytomegalovirus exposure and HLA in healthy donors. Both 60 Vbeta primers and 13 Jbeta primers went into the PCR. Clones were read by immunoSEQ multiplex PCR, and TCRdb kept only the in-frame ones, dropping some. The sample contains around 160,000 clones, about 78% of which appear only once. Sequenced: PBMCs. All receptors derive from a male donor in good health and CMV-seronegative.

The J gene is TRBJ2-1, the V gene TRBV15; D possibly corresponds to TRBD2 (6 bases). V lost 3 bases, J lost 2 bases, and 8 bases lay in between. CDR3 length: 14 residues. Germline CDR1 reads LNHNV; CDR2 reads YYDKDF (reference sequence). The CDR3: CATSSGGTYNEQFF. The CDR3 DNA follows: TGTGCCACCAGCAGCGGCGGGACCTACAATGAGCAGTTCTTC.

This clone was seen once. This rearrangement joins TRBV4-1 to TRBJ2-1, with 7 bases lining up with TRBD2. The CDR3 runs 18 residues. CDR1 and CDR2 from the germline V gene are MGHRA and YSYEKL. V was pared by 1 base and J by 3 bases, with 12 bases of the junction left unmatched. CDR3: CASSQGTPAGDLYNEQFF. The CDR3 region has the DNA TGCGCCAGCAGCCAAGGTACGCCGGCGGGGGATCTCTACAATGAGCAGTTCTTC.

This sequence joins TRBV10-3 and TRBJ2-5, with 9 bases aligning to TRBD1. The last part of the DNA fits TRBJ2-7 better; the J call may be wrong. The germline gives CDR1 ENHRY, CDR2 SYGVKD. This CDR3 is 14 amino acids long. The DNA of the CDR3 is TGTGCCATCAGGGAACAGGGGGCAGTACGCGAGCAGTACTTC. Its protein is CAIREQGAVREQYF.

This sequence joins TRBV5-1 and TRBJ1-2; 9 bases are a match to TRBD1. Germline CDR1 SGHRS, CDR2 YFSETQ. V was pared by 4 bases and J by 6 bases, with 7 bases of the junction left unmatched. The CDR3 is made up of 14 amino acids. CDR3: CASSPQGQGNGYTF. CDR3 coding DNA: TGCGCCAGCAGCCCCCAAGGACAGGGGAATGGCTACACCTTC.

This chain connects TRBV7-3 to TRBJ2-1; no clear D. The germline V gene encodes CDR1 SGHTA and CDR2 FQGTGA. The CDR3 is 14 amino acids. Trimming pared 0 bases from V and 9 bases from J, leaving 12 bases between. CDR3 nucleotides: TGTGCCAGCAGCTTAACGTCGGGTCCGGCTGAGCAGTTCTTC. This sequence encodes CASSLTSGPAEQFF.

The rearrangement links TRBV14 to TRBJ2-1; 10 bases map to TRBD2. This CDR3 has 15 residues. The germline gives CDR1 SGHDN, CDR2 FVKESK. The V segment lost 3 bases and the J segment 5 bases; nucleotides outside the gene matches: 4. CDR3 nucleotides: TGTGCCAGCAGCCATTGGACTAGCGGTAACAATGAGCAGTTCTTC. Its protein product is CASSHWTSGNNEQFF.

A few counts support this clone. The chain combines TRBV14 with TRBJ2-3, with D maybe TRBD1 (5 bases). Trimming left V 2 bases short and J 0 bases short, with 9 bases between. The CDR3 is 15 residues long. Germline V gene sequence: CDR1 SGHDN, CDR2 FVKESK. The CDR3 protein is CASSQSSGSTDTQYF. The CDR3 bases are TGTGCCAGCAGCCAAAGCTCAGGGAGCACAGATACGCAGTATTTT.

The gene calls are TRBV6-5 and TRBJ2-5; unclear D gene. Judging by the DNA end, TRBJ2-7 fits better; the J call may be wrong. The germline CDR1 and CDR2 sequences are MNHEY and SVGAGI. The CDR3 consists of 15 residues. CDR3 loop: CASSITGSHSYEQYF. The CDR3 nucleotides read TGTGCCAGCAGCATAACCGGGTCCCACTCCTACGAGCAGTACTTC.

This clone appeared a single time. The chain has TRBV28 and TRBJ2-7, with 8 bases lining up with TRBD2. Looked up from germline, CDR1 is MDHEN and CDR2 is SYDVKM. The ends lost 7 bases at V and 5 bases at J; junction bases unmatched: 10. There are 14 residues in the CDR3. The CDR3 loop reads CASTPGGGVHEQYF. For the CDR3, the DNA is TGTGCCAGCACCCCGGGAGGGGGAGTCCACGAGCAGTACTTC.

This rearrangement joins TRBV28 to TRBJ2-7, with D possibly matching TRBD2 (6 bases). Trimming took 6 bases from V and 5 from J, leaving 20 bases between them. CDR3 length: 15 amino acids. Looked up from germline, CDR1 is MDHEN and CDR2 is SYDVKM. CDR3 protein: CASSPEVRDFHEQYF. The CDR3, as DNA: TGTGCCAGCAGCCCGGAGGTCAGGGACTTCCACGAGCAGTACTTC.

This clone was counted between two and nine times. The V call is TRBV18, the J call TRBJ2-7; D is possibly TRBD2 (5 bases). V was cut by 0 bases and J by 8 bases, with 11 bases left in between. CDR3 length: 13 amino acids. The germline V gene encodes CDR1 KGHSH and CDR2 LQKENI. The CDR3: CASSPPVTIQQYF. The DNA for the CDR3 is TGTGCCAGCTCACCACCGGTGACTATCCAGCAGTACTTC.

The chain has TRBV29-1 and TRBJ2-6, with TRBD2 as a possible D gene (6 bases). This CDR3 has 15 residues. Germline V gene sequence: CDR1 SQVTM, CDR2 ANQGSEA. The V end lost 7 bases, the J end lost 0 bases, and 13 bases lay between the germline ends. CDR3 amino acids: CSAAGSSSGANVLTF. The CDR3 DNA follows: TGCAGCGCGGCGGGGTCCAGCTCTGGGGCCAACGTCCTGACTTTC.

The chain links TRBV30 to TRBJ1-6, with D maybe TRBD1 (5 bases). The CDR3 has 14 residues. V lost 1 base and J 8 bases, leaving 12 bases between the germline ends. CDR1 and CDR2 from the germline V gene are GTSNPN and SVGIG (reference sequence). CDR3 DNA: TGTGCCTGGAGTGAGGGCAGGGCTGATTCACCCCTCCACTTT. Its protein is CAWSEGRADSPLHF.

The V call is TRBV9, the J call TRBJ1-1, with 11 bases identical to TRBD1. Unmatched junction bases numbered 6, after V lost 4 bases and J lost 4 bases. Germline V gene data show CDR1 as SGDLS and CDR2 as YYNGEE. This CDR3 contains 15 residues. The CDR3, as DNA: TGTGCCAGCAGCATGTCCGGGACAGGGGGCACTGAAGCTTTCTTT. Its protein product is CASSMSGTGGTEAFF.

CDR3 sequence: CASSLQGPSTDTQYF. As DNA, the CDR3 is TGCGCCAGCAGCTTGCAGGGGCCTAGCACAGATACGCAGTATTTT. The chain recombines TRBV5-1 with TRBJ2-3; possible D gene TRBD1, 6 bases. This CDR3 has 15 residues. Between the trimmed V and J ends, which lost 1 base and 0 bases, there was a span of 9 bases. Germline loops: CDR1 SGHRS, CDR2 YFSETQ. The full variable domain, rest sourced from reference TRBV5-1 and TRBJ2-3, is KAGVTQTPRYLIKTRGQQVTLSCSPISGHRSVSWYQQTPGQGLQFLFEYFSETQRNKGNFPGRFSGRQFSNSRSEMNVSTLELGDSALYLCASSLQGPSTDTQYFGPGTRLTVL.